The 23 T cell receptor beta chains given below trace back to one sample, sequenced in a study of blood T cell repertoires in COVID-19. Assay used: immunoSEQ multiplex PCR; TCRdb lists only in-frame clones, some missing. Of 250,000 or so clones in the sample, around nine tenths were seen once. The material sequenced was peripheral blood. These receptors were obtained from a woman aged 40-49 years who had recovered from COVID-19.

The CDR3 loop is CASTRQAEKLFF. Written as DNA, the CDR3 is TGTGCCAGCACCCGGCAGGCTGAAAAACTGTTTTTT. The chain combines TRBV11-3 with TRBJ1-4; D is unclear. Germline V gene lookup returns CDR1 SGHNT and CDR2 YENEEA. The length of the CDR3 is 12 residues. Trimming took 7 bases from V and 7 from J, leaving 10 bases between them. Variable domain in full (rest from reference TRBV11-3 and TRBJ1-4): EAGVVQSPRYKIIEKKQPVAFWCNPISGHNTLYWYLQNLGQGPELLIRYENEEAVDDSQLPKDRFSAERLKGVDSTLKIQPAELGDSAVYLCASTRQAEKLFFGSGTQLSVL.

The chain has TRBV7-8 and TRBJ2-3; 12 bases are shared with TRBD2. Trimming at V came to 5 bases and at J to 3 bases, leaving 27 bases not matched to a gene. The V gene's germline CDR1 is SGHVS and CDR2 FQNEAQ. The CDR3 is made up of 23 amino acids. In nucleotides, the CDR3 is TGTGCCAGCAGCCTGTTACCCGGTCCCCGACTAGCGGGAGCGGGGGGCCCAACAGATACGCAGTATTTT. This translates into CASSLLPGPRLAGAGGPTDTQYF.

V and J are TRBV7-9 and TRBJ1-2; 7 bases are shared with TRBD1. The CDR3 extends over 13 amino acids. CDR1 SEHNR and CDR2 FQNEAQ come from the germline V gene (reference sequence). Trimming cost V 8 bases and J 1 base; bases outside gene matches: 4. The CDR3 DNA follows: TGTGCCAGCGCCCAGGGGGGTAACTATGGCTACACCTTC. This translates into CASAQGGNYGYTF.

The sample holds one count of this clone. V and J are TRBV3-1 (or the pseudogene TRBV3-2) and TRBJ2-1; tentative D call: TRBD2 (6 bases). This CDR3 spans 15 amino acids. Deletions cut 3 bases from V and 0 bases from J, with 9 bases between. Germline V gives CDR1 LGHDT, CDR2 YNNKEL (reference sequence). The chain's CDR3 is CASSQGGASYNEQFF. CDR3 bases: TGTGCCAGCAGCCAGGGCGGGGCCTCCTACAATGAGCAGTTCTTC.

This rearrangement joins TRBV29-1 to TRBJ1-5; 7 bases line up with TRBD1. Germline CDR1 is SQVTM and CDR2 is ANQGSEA. J gave up 3 bases and V 5 bases, and 7 bases lay outside the gene matches. The CDR3 covers 14 residues. The DNA of the CDR3 is TGCAGCGTTAGAGGGGGCGGCCTCAATCAGCCCCAGCATTTT. Encoded protein: CSVRGGGLNQPQHF.

The CDR3 sequence is CASSFLAGNEQFF. In nucleotides, the CDR3 is TGTGCCAGCAGCTTCTTAGCTGGAAATGAGCAGTTCTTC. The chain links TRBV7-9 to TRBJ2-1; D is unclear. Trimming pared 3 bases from V and 7 bases from J, leaving 10 bases between. CDR3 length: 13 residues. The germline CDR1 and CDR2 sequences are SEHNR and FQNEAQ (reference sequence).

The genes are TRBV5-1 and TRBJ1-2; 8 bases agree with TRBD1. V shed 5 bases and J 4 bases; nucleotides not matched to a gene: 10. Germline V gene sequence: CDR1 SGHRS, CDR2 YFSETQ. CDR3 length: 15 amino acids. The CDR3 DNA sequence: TGCGCCAGCAGGGAGAGGACAGGGCGGGCCTATGGCTACACCTTC. This sequence encodes CASRERTGRAYGYTF.

V gene TRBV15 combines with J gene TRBJ2-2; D unclear. Germline V gene sequence: CDR1 LNHNV, CDR2 YYDKDF (reference sequence). Trimming removed 5 bases from V and 6 bases from J, with 10 bases in between. CDR3 size: 13 residues. The CDR3 nucleotides read TGTGCCACCAGCCGGAACCGGGCCGGGGAGCTGTTTTTT. Protein sequence: CATSRNRAGELFF.

The V gene is TRBV3-1 (or the pseudogene TRBV3-2), the J gene TRBJ2-5, with TRBD2 matching 9 bases. Germline CDR1 LGHDT, CDR2 YNNKEL (reference sequence). V shed 1 base and J 4 bases; nucleotides not matched to a gene: 13. This CDR3 comprises 18 residues. CDR3 sequence reads: CASSQGAGGPTLPETQYF. The CDR3 DNA follows: TGTGCCAGCAGCCAAGGGGCGGGAGGGCCCACTCTACCAGAGACCCAGTACTTC.

The CDR3 region has the DNA TGTGCCAGCAGCCCCCGGACTAGCGGGTACGAGCAGTACTTC. It encodes CASSPRTSGYEQYF. This sequence joins TRBV9 and TRBJ2-7; TRBD2 matches at 11 bases. This CDR3 comprises 14 residues. V lost 4 bases, J lost 4 bases, and 4 bases stayed unmatched. Germline V gene sequence: CDR1 SGDLS, CDR2 YYNGEE.

The sample holds one count of this clone. The chain carries TRBV5-6 and TRBJ1-2; D is undetermined. Per the germline V gene, CDR1 is SGHDT and CDR2 is YYEEEE. Between the trimmed V and J ends, which lost 2 bases and 8 bases, there was a span of 16 bases. This CDR3 has 14 residues. CDR3 DNA: TGTGCCAGCAGCTTCCCTGCGGGGTGGGCGGGCTACACCTTC. Amino acid sequence: CASSFPAGWAGYTF.

This clone was counted once. The CDR3 loop reads CASSHPVRRPESLYYNEQFF. For the CDR3, the DNA is TGTGCCAGCAGCCACCCCGTCAGGAGGCCCGAGTCCCTTTACTACAATGAGCAGTTCTTC. The V gene is TRBV14, the J gene TRBJ2-1; a possible D gene is TRBD2 (5 bases). Per germline, CDR1 SGHDN and CDR2 FVKESK. V was clipped by 3 bases and J by 3 bases, with 27 bases between them. This CDR3 has 20 amino acids.

This chain connects TRBV5-6 to TRBJ2-7; no clear D. CDR3 length: 16 residues. V was trimmed by 2 bases and J by 4 bases, leaving 19 bases between them. The germline CDR1 and CDR2 sequences are SGHDT and YYEEEE. DNA for the CDR3: TGTGCCAGCAGCTTCTGGGTGACTCGAGAGTTTTACGAGCAGTACTTC. It is translated as CASSFWVTREFYEQYF.

This chain joins TRBV24-1 and TRBJ1-1; 9 positions agree with TRBD1. V dropped 3 bases and J dropped 13; count of bases not matched to a gene: 5. CDR3 length: 12 amino acids. Per germline, CDR1 KGHDR and CDR2 SFDVKD. CDR3 sequence reads: CATSDGKGQGFF. The DNA for the CDR3 is TGTGCCACCAGTGATGGTAAGGGACAGGGTTTCTTT.

The chain is built from TRBV18 and TRBJ1-5; 8 bases match TRBD1. CDR1 is KGHSH and CDR2 is LQKENI in the germline V gene. This CDR3 is 15 amino acids long. Unmatched junction bases numbered 7, after V lost 3 bases and J lost 6 bases. The CDR3 spells CASSPGGTGPQPQHF. CDR3 DNA: TGTGCCAGCTCACCGGGCGGGACAGGCCCTCAGCCCCAGCATTTT.

V usage is TRBV5-6 and J usage is TRBJ2-7; no reliable D call. V gave up 0 bases and J gave up 2 bases, with 6 bases separating them. Germline CDR1 reads SGHDT; CDR2 reads YYEEEE. The CDR3 loop spans 13 amino acids. The CDR3 region is CASSLVQTYEQYF. Written as DNA, the CDR3 is TGTGCCAGCAGCTTGGTACAGACCTACGAGCAGTACTTC.

The chain recombines TRBV6-6 with TRBJ2-2; the D gene is possibly TRBD2 (6 bases). The V end lost 2 bases, the J end lost 4 bases, and 8 bases lay between the germline ends. CDR1 and CDR2 (germline): MNHNY, SVGAGI (reference sequence). The CDR3 spans 14 residues. This CDR3 is CASSYPGGTGELFF. In nucleotides, the CDR3 is TGTGCCAGCAGTTACCCCGGGGGCACCGGGGAGCTGTTTTTT.

The CDR3 region is CASSQERFGTSGRAGQFF. The CDR3 DNA is TGTGCCAGCAGCCAAGAGAGGTTCGGGACTAGCGGGAGGGCCGGGCAGTTCTTC. This sequence joins TRBV3-1 (or the pseudogene TRBV3-2) and TRBJ2-1; 16 bases map to TRBD2. CDR1 LGHDT and CDR2 YNNKEL come from the germline V gene (reference sequence). The V gene end was trimmed by 0 bases and the J gene end by 12 bases; junction bases not matched to a gene: 11. The CDR3 has 18 residues.

V and J are TRBV30 and TRBJ1-2; D not resolved. This CDR3 region has 12 residues. Trimming removed 3 bases at V and 3 bases at J, with 8 bases between. CDR1 GTSNPN and CDR2 SVGIG come from the germline V gene (reference sequence). The CDR3 DNA is TGTGCCTGGAGGGGCCGAGACTATGGCTACACCTTC. Translated, it gives CAWRGRDYGYTF.

The rearrangement uses TRBV6-5 and TRBJ1-3; 11 bases line up with TRBD1. The V gene's germline CDR1 is MNHEY and CDR2 SVGAGI. The CDR3 has 15 residues. With 6 bases clipped from V and 4 bases from J, the junction kept 5 bases outside the gene matches. The CDR3 DNA is TGTGCCAGCAGAGAGGACAGGGGGCAAGGAAACACCATATATTTT. This translates into CASREDRGQGNTIYF.

The chain joins TRBV24-1 to TRBJ2-1, with 15 bases matching TRBD2. Looked up from germline, CDR1 is KGHDR and CDR2 is SFDVKD. The CDR3 totals 17 residues. V lost 4 bases and J lost 10; bases outside the gene matches: 10. CDR3 sequence reads: CATSDLRTSGRAMEQFF. For the CDR3, the DNA is TGTGCCACCAGTGACCTCCGGACTAGCGGGAGGGCAATGGAGCAGTTCTTC.

The J gene is TRBJ1-6, the V gene TRBV6-1; D not resolved. V was shortened by 1 base and J by 3 bases, with 7 bases between the two germline ends. Germline-derived CDR1 and CDR2 are MNHNS and SASEGT. The CDR3 has 15 residues. The CDR3 spells CASSEVAHYNSPLHF. CDR3 in DNA: TGTGCCAGCAGTGAAGTGGCTCACTATAATTCACCCCTCCACTTT.

The CDR3 DNA follows: TGCAGCGCCGTAGGCCCCCAGGGGACAACCGGGGAGCTGTTTTTT. It specifies CSAVGPQGTTGELFF. The V call is TRBV29-1, the J call TRBJ2-2; the D gene is possibly TRBD1 (6 bases). Per the germline V gene, CDR1 is SQVTM and CDR2 is ANQGSEA. V was trimmed by 7 bases and J by 5 bases, leaving 20 bases between them. The CDR3 extends over 15 amino acids.